This TCR beta chain was profiled in a study of OX40 agonist ivuxolimab in advanced cancers. Germline CDR1 GTSNPN, CDR2 SVGIG (reference sequence). The CDR3 is 17 amino acids. The V gene end was trimmed by 2 bases and the J gene end by 1 base; junction bases not matched to a gene: 10. Libraries were prepared by immunoSEQ multiplex PCR; TCRdb keeps only in-frame clonotypes and omits some of them. The sample consists of about 45,000 clones, under 95% of them appearing once. The material sequenced was CD4+ or CD8+ T cells sorted from blood, taken in a trial of the OX40 agonist ivuxolimab. This chain connects TRBV30 to TRBJ2-3; 9 nucleotides match TRBD2. The clonotype comes from an adult with an advanced solid tumor such as melanoma, head and neck, liver or kidney cancer. The DNA for the CDR3 is TGTGCCTGGAGTTGGGATATAGCGGGAGTGGGCACAGATACGCAGTATTTT. Its protein product is CAWSWDIAGVGTDTQYF.